Given below is one TCR beta chain in context. Germline V gene data show CDR1 as MNHNS and CDR2 as SASEGT. The CDR3 contains 15 residues. Trimming removed 0 bases from V and 1 base from J; junction bases left unmatched: 2. The treatment: preoperative locoregional IRX-2 cytokine immunotherapy. Patients received preoperative, locoregional IRX-2 cytokine immunotherapy in a phase Ib study. The data belong to a study of preoperative IRX-2 immunotherapy in early breast cancer. Data came from immunoSEQ multiplex PCR; TCRdb stores just in-frame clones and leaves some out. The sample holds 20,000 to 30,000 clones, approximately 75% seen once.

The sequence derives from a human donor with breast cancer. The chain couples TRBV6-1 to TRBJ2-7; 8 positions agree with TRBD1. Sequences were derived from lymph node tissue, sampled after IRX-2 immunotherapy. DNA for the CDR3: TGTGCCAGCAGTGAAGCGGACAGGGCGTCCTACGAGCAGTACGTC. Protein: CASSEADRASYEQYV.